The rows below give T cell receptor beta chains drawn from one sample of a study of shared clonotypes between healthy human individuals. Profiling relied on immunoSEQ multiplex PCR, and the TCRdb table lists in-frame clones only, not all of them. The profile shows more than 450,000 clones, approximately 79% of them singletons. Sequenced material: PBMCs. The receptors were sampled from a woman between 40 and 50 years old in good health. Some clones in this sample may be carry-over from other donors' samples. Both conserved end residues are part of each CDR3.

V,J,CDR3
TRBV28,TRBJ2-2,CASSLRHPGELFF
TRBV5-1,TRBJ1-2,CASSRDRYYGYTF
TRBV19,TRBJ2-7,CASSVSGRSSYEQYF
TRBV2,TRBJ2-5,CASSLAGGQETQYF
TRBV30,TRBJ2-3,CAWSEDTRYADTQYF
TRBV5-8,TRBJ2-2,CASTRLARDTGELFF
TRBV4-2,TRBJ2-3,CASSQVFPTDTQYF
TRBV6-5,TRBJ1-1,CASSRGTGKTEAFF
TRBV4-1,TRBJ2-7,CASSQYTGTSASYEQYF
TRBV2,TRBJ2-1,CASFQGEYNEQFF
TRBV28,TRBJ2-7,CASSFASGTGEQYF
TRBV9,TRBJ2-2,CASSAAANTGELFF
TRBV9,TRBJ1-1,CASSVAGGSFTEAFF
TRBV7-8,TRBJ1-5,CASSLEHGVGNQPQHF
TRBV7-2,TRBJ1-5,CASSLVSHATFSNQPQHF
TRBV5-1,TRBJ2-5,CASSRGLSRETQYF
TRBV10-3,TRBJ1-5,CATKDRTYQPQHF
TRBV4-1,TRBJ2-1,CASSQDGGLAGGGNEQFF
TRBV28,TRBJ1-1,CASSLWYQNTEAFF
TRBV19,TRBJ1-5,CASSRAGTTGQPQHF
TRBV6-6,TRBJ2-5,CASTPAGQGGETQYF
TRBV19,TRBJ1-2,CASTPGPLYGYTF
TRBV19,TRBJ2-2,CASSIDTGELFF
TRBV7-3,TRBJ2-2,CASRRDYQIGELFF
TRBV28,TRBJ2-1,CASSLVGGGRANNEQFF
TRBV28,TRBJ1-2,CASSPKDGYTF
TRBV28,TRBJ2-2,CASSLSGLAGTGELFF
TRBV20-1,TRBJ1-2,CSARDPGGYTF
TRBV7-2,TRBJ2-7,CASNLVLAGRYEQYF
TRBV5-4,TRBJ2-1,CASSPPPAGEYNEQFF
TRBV2,TRBJ2-1,CASILDPSYNEQFF
TRBV4-2,TRBJ2-3,CASVAQDGRQAGTQYF
TRBV28,TRBJ1-2,CASSSLPPTGGDGYTF
TRBV27,TRBJ2-7,CASRQIGTGRAQYF
TRBV7-2,TRBJ2-6,CASSTSGSPGANVLTF
TRBV2,TRBJ1-3,CAITTGSSGNTIYF